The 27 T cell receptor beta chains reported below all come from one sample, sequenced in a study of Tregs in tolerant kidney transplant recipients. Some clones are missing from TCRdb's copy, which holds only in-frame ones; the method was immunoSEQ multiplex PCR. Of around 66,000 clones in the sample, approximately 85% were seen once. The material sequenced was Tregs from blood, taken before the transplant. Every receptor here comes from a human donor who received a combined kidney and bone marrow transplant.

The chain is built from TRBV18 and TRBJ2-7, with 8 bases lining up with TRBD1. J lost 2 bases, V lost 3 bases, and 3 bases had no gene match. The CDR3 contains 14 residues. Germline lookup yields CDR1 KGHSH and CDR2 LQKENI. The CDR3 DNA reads TGTGCCAGCTCACCCGGACAGGGACCCTACGAGCAGTACTTC. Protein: CASSPGQGPYEQYF.

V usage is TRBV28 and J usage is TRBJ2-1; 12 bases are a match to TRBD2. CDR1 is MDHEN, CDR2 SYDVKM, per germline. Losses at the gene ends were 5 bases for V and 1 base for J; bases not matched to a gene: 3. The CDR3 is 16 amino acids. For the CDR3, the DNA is TGTGCCAGCAGTATTACTAGCGGGGGGTCCTACAATGAGCAGTTCTTC. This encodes CASSITSGGSYNEQFF.

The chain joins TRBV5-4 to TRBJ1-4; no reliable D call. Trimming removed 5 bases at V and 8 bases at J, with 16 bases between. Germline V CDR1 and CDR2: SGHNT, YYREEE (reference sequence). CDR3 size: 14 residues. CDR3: CASSSPGPEEKLFF. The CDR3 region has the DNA TGTGCCAGCAGTTCTCCGGGCCCAGAGGAAAAACTGTTTTTT.

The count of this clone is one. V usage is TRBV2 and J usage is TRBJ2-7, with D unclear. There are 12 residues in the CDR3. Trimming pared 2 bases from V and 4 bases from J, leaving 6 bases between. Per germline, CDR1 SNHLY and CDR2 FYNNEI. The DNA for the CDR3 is TGTGCCAGCAGTGAATCAGTATACGAGCAGTACTTC. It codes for CASSESVYEQYF.

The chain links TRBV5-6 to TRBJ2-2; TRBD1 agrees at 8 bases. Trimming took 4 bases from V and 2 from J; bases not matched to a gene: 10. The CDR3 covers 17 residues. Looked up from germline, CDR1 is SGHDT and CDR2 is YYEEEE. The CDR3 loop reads CASSLLRQGKNTGELFF. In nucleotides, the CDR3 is TGTGCCAGCAGCCTTCTTAGACAGGGGAAAAACACCGGGGAGCTGTTTTTT.

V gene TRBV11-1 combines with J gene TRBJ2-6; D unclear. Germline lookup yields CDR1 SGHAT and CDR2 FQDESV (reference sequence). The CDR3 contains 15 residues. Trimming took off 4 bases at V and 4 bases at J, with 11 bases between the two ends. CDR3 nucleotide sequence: TGTGCCAGCAGCTCCCCGGGCTCGGGGGCCAACGTCCTGACTTTC. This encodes CASSSPGSGANVLTF.

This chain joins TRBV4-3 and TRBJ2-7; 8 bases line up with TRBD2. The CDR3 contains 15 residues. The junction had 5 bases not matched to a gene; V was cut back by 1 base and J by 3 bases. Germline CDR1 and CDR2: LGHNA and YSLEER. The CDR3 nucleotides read TGCGCCAGCAGCCAAGGGAGCGGGGGCCTCTACGAGCAGTACTTC. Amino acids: CASSQGSGGLYEQYF.

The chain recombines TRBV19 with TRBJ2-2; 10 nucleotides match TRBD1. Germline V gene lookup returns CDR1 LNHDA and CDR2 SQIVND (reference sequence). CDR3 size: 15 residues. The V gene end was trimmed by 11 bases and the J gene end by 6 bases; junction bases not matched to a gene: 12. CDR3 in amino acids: CAARGGQGIPGELFF. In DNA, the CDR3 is TGTGCCGCTCGGGGGGGACAGGGGATCCCCGGGGAGCTGTTTTTT.

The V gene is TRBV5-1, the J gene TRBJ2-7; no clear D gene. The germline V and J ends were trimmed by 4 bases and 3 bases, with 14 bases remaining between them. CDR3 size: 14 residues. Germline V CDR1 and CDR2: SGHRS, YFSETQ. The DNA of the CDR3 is TGCGCCAGCAGCCCAGGTTTCAACTTCTACGAGCAGTACTTC. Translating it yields CASSPGFNFYEQYF. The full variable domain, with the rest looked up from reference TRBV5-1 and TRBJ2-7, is KAGVTQTPRYLIKTRGQQVTLSCSPISGHRSVSWYQQTPGQGLQFLFEYFSETQRNKGNFPGRFSGRQFSNSRSEMNVSTLELGDSALYLCASSPGFNFYEQYFGPGTRLTVT.

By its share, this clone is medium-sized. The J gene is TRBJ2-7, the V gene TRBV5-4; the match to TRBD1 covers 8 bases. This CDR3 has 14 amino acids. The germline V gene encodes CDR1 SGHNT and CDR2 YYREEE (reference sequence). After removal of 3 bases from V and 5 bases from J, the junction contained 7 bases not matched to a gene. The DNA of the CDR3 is TGTGCCAGCAGCTCCCGGACAGGGCACAACGAGCAGTACTTC. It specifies CASSSRTGHNEQYF.

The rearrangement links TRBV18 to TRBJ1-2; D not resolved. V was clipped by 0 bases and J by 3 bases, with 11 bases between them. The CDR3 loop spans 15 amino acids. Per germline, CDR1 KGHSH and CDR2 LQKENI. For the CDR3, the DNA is TGTGCCAGCTCACCACCGGCGATGGGCGACTATGGCTACACCTTC. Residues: CASSPPAMGDYGYTF.

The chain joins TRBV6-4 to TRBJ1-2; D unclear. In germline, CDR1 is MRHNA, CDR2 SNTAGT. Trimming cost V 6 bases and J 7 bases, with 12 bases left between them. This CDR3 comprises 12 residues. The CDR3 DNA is TGTGCCAGCAGGTCCCCCCTTTTTGGCTACACCTTC. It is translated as CASRSPLFGYTF.

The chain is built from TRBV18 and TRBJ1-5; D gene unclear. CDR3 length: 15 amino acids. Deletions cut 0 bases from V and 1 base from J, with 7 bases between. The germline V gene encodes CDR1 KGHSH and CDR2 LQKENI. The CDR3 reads CASSPPGRSNQPQHF. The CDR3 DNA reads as TGTGCCAGCTCACCACCCGGACGGAGCAATCAGCCCCAGCATTTT.

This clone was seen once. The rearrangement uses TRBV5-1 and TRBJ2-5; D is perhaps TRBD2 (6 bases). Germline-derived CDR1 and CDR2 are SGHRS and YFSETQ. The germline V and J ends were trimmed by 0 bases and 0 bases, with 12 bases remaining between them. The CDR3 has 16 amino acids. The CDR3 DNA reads TGCGCCAGCAGCTTGGAGGGACTCAAAAACCAAGAGACCCAGTACTTC. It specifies CASSLEGLKNQETQYF.

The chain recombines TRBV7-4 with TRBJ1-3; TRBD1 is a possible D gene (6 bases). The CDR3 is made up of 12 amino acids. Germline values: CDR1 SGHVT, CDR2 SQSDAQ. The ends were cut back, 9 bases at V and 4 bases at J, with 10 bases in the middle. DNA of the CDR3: TGTGCCAGGGTCGGACAGGGAAACACCATATATTTT. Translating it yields CARVGQGNTIYF.

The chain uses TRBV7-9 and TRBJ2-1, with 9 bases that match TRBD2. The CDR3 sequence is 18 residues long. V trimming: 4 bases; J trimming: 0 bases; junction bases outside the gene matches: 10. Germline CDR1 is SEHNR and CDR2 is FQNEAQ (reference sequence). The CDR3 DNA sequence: TGTGCCAGCAGCTCCAGACTAGCGGAAAAGAGCTCCTACAATGAGCAGTTCTTC. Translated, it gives CASSSRLAEKSSYNEQFF. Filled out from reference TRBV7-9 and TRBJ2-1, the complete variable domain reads DTGVSQNPRHKITKRGQNVTFRCDPISEHNRLYWYRQTLGQGPEFLTYFQNEAQLEKSRLLSDRFSAERPKGSFSTLEIQRTEQGDSAMYLCASSSRLAEKSSYNEQFFGPGTRLTVL.

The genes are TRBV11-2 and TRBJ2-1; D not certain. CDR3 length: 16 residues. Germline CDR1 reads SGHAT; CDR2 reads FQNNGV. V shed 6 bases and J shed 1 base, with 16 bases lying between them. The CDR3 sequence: CASRSVKGGSYNEQFF. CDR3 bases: TGTGCCAGCAGGTCTGTTAAGGGCGGATCCTACAATGAGCAGTTCTTC.

CDR3 sequence reads: CASSYGPPYNEQFF. In DNA, the CDR3 is TGTGCCAGCAGTTACGGGCCTCCCTACAATGAGCAGTTCTTC. V gene TRBV6-5 combines with J gene TRBJ2-1; D gene ambiguous. Per the germline V gene, CDR1 is MNHEY and CDR2 is SVGAGI. V was cut by 2 bases and J by 2 bases, with 7 bases left in between. The CDR3 is 14 residues long.

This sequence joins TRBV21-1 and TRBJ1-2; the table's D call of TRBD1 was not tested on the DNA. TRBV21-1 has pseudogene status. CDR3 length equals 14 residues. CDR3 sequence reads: CASSKGSQGSGYTF. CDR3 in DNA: TGTGCCAGCAGCAAAGGGAGCCAGGGAAGTGGCTACACCTTC.

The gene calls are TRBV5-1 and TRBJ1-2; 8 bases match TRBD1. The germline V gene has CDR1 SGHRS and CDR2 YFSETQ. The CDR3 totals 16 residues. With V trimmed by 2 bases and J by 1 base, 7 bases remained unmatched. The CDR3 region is CASSLNRGKVNYGYTF. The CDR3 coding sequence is TGCGCCAGCAGCTTAAACAGGGGGAAAGTTAACTATGGCTACACCTTC.

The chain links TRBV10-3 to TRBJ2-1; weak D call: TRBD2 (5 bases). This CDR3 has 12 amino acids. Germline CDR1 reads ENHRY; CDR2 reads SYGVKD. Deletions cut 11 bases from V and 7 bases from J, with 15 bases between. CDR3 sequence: CAVQPGWNEQFF. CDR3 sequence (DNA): TGTGCCGTACAACCGGGGTGGAATGAGCAGTTCTTC.

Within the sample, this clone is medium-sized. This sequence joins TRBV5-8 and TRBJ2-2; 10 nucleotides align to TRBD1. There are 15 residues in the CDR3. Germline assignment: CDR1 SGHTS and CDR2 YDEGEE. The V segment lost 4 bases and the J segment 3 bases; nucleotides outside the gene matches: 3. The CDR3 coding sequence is TGTGCCAGCAGCGAGGGACAGGGGTACACCGGGGAGCTGTTTTTT. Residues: CASSEGQGYTGELFF.

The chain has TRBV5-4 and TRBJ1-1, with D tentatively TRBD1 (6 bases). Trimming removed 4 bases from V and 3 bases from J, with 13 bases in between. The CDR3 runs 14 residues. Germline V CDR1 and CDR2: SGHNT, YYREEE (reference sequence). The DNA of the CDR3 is TGTGCCAGCAGCCCGCCCACAGGGCACACTGAAGCTTTCTTT. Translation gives CASSPPTGHTEAFF.

CDR3 amino acids: CASSETQPYSNYGYTF. CDR3 DNA: TGTGCCAGCAGTGAAACTCAGCCTTACTCTAACTATGGCTACACCTTC. The rearrangement links TRBV2 to TRBJ1-2; D gene uncertain. The CDR3 has 16 amino acids. CDR1 SNHLY and CDR2 FYNNEI come from the germline V gene. The V gene lost 2 bases and the J gene lost 0 bases, with 13 bases spanning the gap.

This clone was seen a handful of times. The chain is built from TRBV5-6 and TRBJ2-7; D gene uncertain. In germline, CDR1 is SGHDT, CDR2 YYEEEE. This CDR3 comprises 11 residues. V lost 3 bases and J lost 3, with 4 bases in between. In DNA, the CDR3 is TGTGCCAGCAGCTCGGACTACGAGCAGTACTTC. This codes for CASSSDYEQYF.

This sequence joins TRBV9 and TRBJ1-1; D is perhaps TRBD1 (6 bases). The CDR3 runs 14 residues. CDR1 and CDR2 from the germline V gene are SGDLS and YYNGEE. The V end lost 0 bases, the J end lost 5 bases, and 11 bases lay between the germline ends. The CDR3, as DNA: TGTGCCAGCAGCGTAGGGGGGGCTTGGACTGAAGCTTTCTTT. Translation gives CASSVGGAWTEAFF. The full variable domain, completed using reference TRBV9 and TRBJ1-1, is DSGVTQTPKHLITATGQRVTLRCSPRSGDLSVYWYQQSLDQGLQFLIQYYNGEERAKGNILERFSAQQFPDLHSELNLSSLELGDSALYFCASSVGGAWTEAFFGQGTRLTVV.

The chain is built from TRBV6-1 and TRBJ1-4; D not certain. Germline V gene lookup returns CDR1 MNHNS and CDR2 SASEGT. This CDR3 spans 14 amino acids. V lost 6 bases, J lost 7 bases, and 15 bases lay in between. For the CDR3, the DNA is TGTGCCAGCAGCGCGCCTCCACCCGGTGAAAAACTGTTTTTT. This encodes CASSAPPPGEKLFF.